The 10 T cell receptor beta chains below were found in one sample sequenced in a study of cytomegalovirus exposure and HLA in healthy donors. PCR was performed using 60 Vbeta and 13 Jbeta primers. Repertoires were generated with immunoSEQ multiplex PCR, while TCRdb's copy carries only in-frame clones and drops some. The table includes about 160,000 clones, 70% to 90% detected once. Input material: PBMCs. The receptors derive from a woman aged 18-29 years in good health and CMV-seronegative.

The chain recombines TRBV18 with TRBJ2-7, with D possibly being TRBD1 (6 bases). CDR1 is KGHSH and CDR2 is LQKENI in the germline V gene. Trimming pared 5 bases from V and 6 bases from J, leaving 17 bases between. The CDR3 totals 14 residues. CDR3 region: CASSIPGHPREQYF. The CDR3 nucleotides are TGTGCCAGCTCAATCCCGGGACACCCTCGCGAGCAGTACTTC. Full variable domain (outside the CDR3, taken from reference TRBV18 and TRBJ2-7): NAGVMQNPRHLVRRRGQEARLRCSPMKGHSHVYWYRQLPEEGLKFMVYLQKENIIDESGMPKERFSAEFPKEGPSILRIQQVVRGDSAAYFCASSIPGHPREQYFGPGTRLTVT.

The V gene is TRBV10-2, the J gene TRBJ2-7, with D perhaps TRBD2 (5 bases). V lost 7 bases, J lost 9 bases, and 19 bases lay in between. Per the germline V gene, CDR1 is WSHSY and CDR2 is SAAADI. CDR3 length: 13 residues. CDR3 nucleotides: TGCGCCAGCATGGCCCTAGCCATGGCAGGGCAGTACTTC. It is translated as CASMALAMAGQYF.

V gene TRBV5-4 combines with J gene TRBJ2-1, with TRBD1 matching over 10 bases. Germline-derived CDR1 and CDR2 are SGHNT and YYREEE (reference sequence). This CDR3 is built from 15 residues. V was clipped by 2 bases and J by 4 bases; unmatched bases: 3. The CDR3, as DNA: TGTGCCAGCAGCTTAGACAGGGGGCTGTACAATGAGCAGTTCTTC. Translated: CASSLDRGLYNEQFF. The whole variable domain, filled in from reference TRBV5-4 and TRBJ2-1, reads ETGVTQSPTHLIKTRGQQVTLRCSSQSGHNTVSWYQQALGQGPQFIFQYYREEENGRGNFPPRFSGLQFPNYSSELNVNALELDDSALYLCASSLDRGLYNEQFFGPGTRLTVL.

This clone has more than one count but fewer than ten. For the CDR3, the DNA is TGCGCCAGCAGCCAACTAGCGGGCCTCACAGATACGCAGTATTTT. This sequence encodes CASSQLAGLTDTQYF. The chain recombines TRBV4-1 with TRBJ2-3; 8 positions agree with TRBD2. This CDR3 is built from 15 residues. V shed 2 bases and J 2 bases; nucleotides not matched to a gene: 3. Germline V gives CDR1 MGHRA, CDR2 YSYEKL.

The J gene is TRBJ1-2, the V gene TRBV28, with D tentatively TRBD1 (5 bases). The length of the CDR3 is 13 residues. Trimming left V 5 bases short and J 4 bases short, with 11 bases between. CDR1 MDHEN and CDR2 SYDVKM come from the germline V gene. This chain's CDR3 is CASSLRTSYGYTF. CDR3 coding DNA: TGTGCCAGCAGTCTCCGGACAAGCTATGGCTACACCTTC.

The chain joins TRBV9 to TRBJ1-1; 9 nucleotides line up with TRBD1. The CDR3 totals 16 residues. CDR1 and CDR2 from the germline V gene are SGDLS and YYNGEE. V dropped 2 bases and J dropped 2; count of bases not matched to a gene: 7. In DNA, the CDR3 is TGTGCCAGCAGCGTCGACCCGACAGGGGGAAACACTGAAGCTTTCTTT. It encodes CASSVDPTGGNTEAFF.

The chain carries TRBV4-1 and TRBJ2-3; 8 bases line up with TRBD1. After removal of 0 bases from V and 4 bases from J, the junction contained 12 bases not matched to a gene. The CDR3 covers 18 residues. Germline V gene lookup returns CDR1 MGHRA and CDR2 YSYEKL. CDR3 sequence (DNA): TGCGCCAGCAGCCAAGAAGGTATCGGGACAGGTTATCCAGATACGCAGTATTTT. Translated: CASSQEGIGTGYPDTQYF.

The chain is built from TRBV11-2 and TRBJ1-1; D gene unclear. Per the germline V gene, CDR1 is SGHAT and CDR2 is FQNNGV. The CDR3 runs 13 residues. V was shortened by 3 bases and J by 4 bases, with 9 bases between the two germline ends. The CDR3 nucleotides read TGTGCCAGCAGCTTCGGACGGGGCACTGAAGCTTTCTTT. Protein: CASSFGRGTEAFF.

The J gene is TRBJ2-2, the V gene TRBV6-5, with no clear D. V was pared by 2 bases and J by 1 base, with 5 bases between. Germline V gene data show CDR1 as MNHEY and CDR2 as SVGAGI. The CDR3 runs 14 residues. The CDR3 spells CASSYNKNTGELFF. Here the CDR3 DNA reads TGTGCCAGCAGTTACAACAAGAACACCGGGGAGCTGTTTTTT.

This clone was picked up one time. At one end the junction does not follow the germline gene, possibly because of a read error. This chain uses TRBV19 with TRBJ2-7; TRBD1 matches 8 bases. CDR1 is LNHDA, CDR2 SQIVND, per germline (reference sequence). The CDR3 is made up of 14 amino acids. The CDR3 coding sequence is TGTGCCAGTAGTCTCCGGACAGGGCTTTACGTGCAGTACTTC. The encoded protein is CASSLRTGLYVQYF. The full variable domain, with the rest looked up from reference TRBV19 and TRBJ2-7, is DGGITQSPKYLFRKEGQNVTLSCEQNLNHDAMYWYRQDPGQGLRLIYYSQIVNDFQKGDIAEGYSVSREKKESFPLTVTSAQKNPTAFYLCASSLRTGLYVQYFGPGTRLTVT.